The text below deals with one T cell receptor (beta chain). The data derive from a study of T cell clones after liver transplantation. Clones were read by immunoSEQ multiplex PCR, and TCRdb kept only the in-frame ones, dropping some. In the table there are under 55,000 clones, about nine tenths of which are singletons. In germline, CDR1 is LNHDA, CDR2 SQIVND (reference sequence). The CDR3 spans 14 residues. V was shortened by 1 base and J by 2 bases, with 9 bases between the two germline ends. V usage is TRBV19 and J usage is TRBJ2-7; possibly TRBD1 or TRBD2 for D (6 bases each). Sequencing used CD8+ T cells from blood, obtained 12 months after liver transplant. The sequence was obtained from a human patient who received a liver transplant. T cells may partly derive from the graft donor. The CDR3 region is CASSIARGPYEQYF. CDR3 coding DNA: TGTGCCAGTAGTATAGCACGGGGGCCCTACGAGCAGTACTTC.